This T cell receptor (beta chain) stems from a study of blood T cell repertoires in COVID-19. The wider study: The study drew acute and convalescent COVID-19 samples from the United States, Italy and Spain. T cells, B-cell-depleted T cells, or PBMCs supplied cDNA or gDNA.

The data were produced by immunoSEQ multiplex PCR, yet TCRdb's version contains in-frame clones alone and is incomplete. The table has around 76,000 clones, roughly 86% seen once. This CDR3 comprises 16 residues. Trimming at V came to 1 base and at J to 5 bases, leaving 8 bases not matched to a gene. The germline V gene encodes CDR1 SGHAT and CDR2 FQNNGV. This clone showed up just a few times. This chain joins TRBV11-2 and TRBJ1-1, with 9 bases aligning to TRBD1. The sequence was collected from a woman in her seventies with acute or convalescent COVID-19. The source material was peripheral blood. CDR3 bases: TGTGCCAGCAGCTTAGTAGGTCCGGGACAGGGAACTGAAGCTTTCTTT. It yields the protein CASSLVGPGQGTEAFF.